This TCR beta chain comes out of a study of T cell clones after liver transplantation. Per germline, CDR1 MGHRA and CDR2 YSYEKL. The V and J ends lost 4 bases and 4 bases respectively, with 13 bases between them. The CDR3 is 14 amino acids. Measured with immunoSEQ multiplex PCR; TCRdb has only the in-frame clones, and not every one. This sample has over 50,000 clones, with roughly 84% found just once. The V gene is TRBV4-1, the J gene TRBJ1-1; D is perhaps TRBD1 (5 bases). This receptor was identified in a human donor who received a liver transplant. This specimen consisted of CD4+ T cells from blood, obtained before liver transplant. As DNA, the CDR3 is TGCGCCAGCAGCCGACCGACAGTGAGCACTGAAGCTTTCTTT. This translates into CASSRPTVSTEAFF.